Each of the 14 T cell receptor beta chains below was sequenced from the same sample in a study of neurological immune-mediated disorders. Using its own MiXCR run on the 5' RACE reads, TCRdb lists one record per CDR3 protein. This sample has approximately 80,000 distinct CDR3 sequences, with about 4.3% found just once. Indicated time point: longitudinal time-point 3. Material: PBMCs. The receptors derive from an older woman with multiple sclerosis.

This clonotype was detected many times. The chain carries TRBV12-3 or TRBV12-4 and TRBJ2-5; D remains ambiguous. The CDR3 totals 13 residues. The V gene lost 6 bases and the J gene lost 1 base, with 9 bases spanning the gap. As DNA, the CDR3 is TGTGCCAGCAGGCCGACTTTCCAAGAGACCCAGTACTTC. It encodes CASRPTFQETQYF.

This clonotype has ten or more counts. J is TRBJ1-5 and V is TRBV4-1, with a weak D call TRBD1 (6 bases). The CDR3 covers 20 residues. V lost 0 bases, J lost 2 bases, and 23 bases lay in between. Germline CDR1 is MGHRA and CDR2 is YSYEKL. In DNA, the CDR3 is TGCGCCAGCAGCCAAGATAGGGGGGCAGGGAATCTTGCTCGCAATCAGCCCCAGCATTTT. Protein product: CASSQDRGAGNLARNQPQHF.

On this clonotype itself: The junction differs from germline at one of its ends, possibly a read error. CDR3 loop: CASSEPGQCGYNF. DNA of the CDR3: TGCGCCAGCAGCGAACCGGGACAGTGTGGCTACAACTTC. The chain is built from TRBV5-1 and TRBJ1-2, with 7 bases identical to TRBD1. From germline, CDR1 is SGHRS and CDR2 YFSETQ. The CDR3 is 13 residues long.

This clonotype was recorded a few times. The V call is TRBV18, the J call TRBJ2-4; the D gene is possibly TRBD1 (6 bases). CDR3 length: 15 residues. With 2 bases removed from V and 3 bases from J, the gap between germline ends came to 11 bases. Looked up from germline, CDR1 is KGHSH and CDR2 is LQKENI. The CDR3: CASSPTGFNKNIQYF. Written as DNA, the CDR3 is TGTGCCAGCTCACCAACAGGGTTTAACAAAAACATTCAGTACTTC.

This clonotype came up many times. The J gene is TRBJ1-6, the V gene TRBV11-2, with D uncertain. CDR3 length: 14 residues. The ends were cut back, 3 bases at V and 9 bases at J, with 12 bases in the middle. Germline-derived CDR1 and CDR2 are SGHAT and FQNNGV. CDR3 bases: TGTGCCAGCAGCTTTAGGGCAATAGGTTCACCCCTCCACTTT. This sequence encodes CASSFRAIGSPLHF.

This clonotype was recorded many times. The V gene is TRBV10-2, the J gene TRBJ2-1, with unresolved D. CDR1 and CDR2 from the germline V gene are WSHSY and SAAADI. The CDR3 loop spans 15 amino acids. V dropped 8 bases and J dropped 0 bases, with 14 bases sitting between them. The CDR3 DNA is TGCGCCAGCTCCCCCCAGGAGAGCTCCTACAATGAGCAGTTCTTC. This gives the protein CASSPQESSYNEQFF.

This clonotype was picked up many times. The chain has TRBV6-2 or TRBV6-3 and TRBJ1-1; no reliable D call. The length of the CDR3 is 12 residues. The germline V and J ends were trimmed by 4 bases and 1 base, with 4 bases remaining between them. Germline CDR1 and CDR2: MNHEY and SVGEGT. CDR3 bases: TGTGCCAGCAGTTTCCAGAACACTGAAGCTTTCTTT. As protein: CASSFQNTEAFF.

Many counts were recorded for this clonotype. V is TRBV20-1 and J is TRBJ2-7; D not resolved. This CDR3 contains 11 residues. The germline V gene has CDR1 DFQATT and CDR2 SNEGSKA (reference sequence). V dropped 5 bases and J dropped 0 bases, with 5 bases sitting between them. CDR3 DNA sequence: TGCAGTGCTCGCCCCTCCTACGAGCAGTACTTC. It translates to CSARPSYEQYF.

At least ten counts were recorded for this clonotype. In DNA, the CDR3 is TGTGCCAGCAGTCAACAGGGGGCCACCTACGAGCAGTACTTC. It codes for CASSQQGATYEQYF. V usage is TRBV12-3 or TRBV12-4 and J usage is TRBJ2-7; 9 positions agree with TRBD1. V shed 5 bases, J shed 2 bases, and the junction held 4 bases outside the gene matches. This CDR3 is 14 amino acids long.

A note on this clonotype: A much bigger clone sits one base away, suggesting this may be a read error. J is TRBJ1-2 and V is TRBV5-1; no definite D call. The CDR3 spans 13 residues. Germline CDR1 and CDR2: SGHRS and YFSETQ. CDR3 nucleotides: TGCGCCAGCGGCTTGACAACCGCGGGTGGCTACACCTTC. Translating gives CASGLTTAGGYTF.

The genes are TRBV11-1 and TRBJ2-1; 9 bases align to TRBD1. The CDR3 runs 16 residues. V trimming: 5 bases; J trimming: 3 bases; junction bases outside the gene matches: 8. The germline V gene has CDR1 SGHAT and CDR2 FQDESV (reference sequence). The CDR3 loop reads CASSPGLGQGYNEQFF. In nucleotides, the CDR3 is TGTGCCAGCAGCCCAGGGTTGGGACAGGGCTACAATGAGCAGTTCTTC.

This clonotype was seen at least ten times. DNA of the CDR3: TGTGCCAGCAGTTGGACAGCCGTTGGCCAATATTTT. Translated, it gives CASSWTAVGQYF. V and J are TRBV28 and TRBJ2-3; D perhaps matches TRBD1 (6 bases). The germline gives CDR1 MDHEN, CDR2 SYDVKM. The CDR3 contains 12 residues. Trimming cost V 4 bases and J 15 bases, with 17 bases left between them.

This clonotype occurred many times. This sequence joins TRBV5-1 and TRBJ2-3; the D gene is possibly TRBD2 (5 bases). The CDR3 extends over 14 amino acids. With 0 bases removed from V and 1 base from J, the gap between germline ends came to 6 bases. Per germline, CDR1 SGHRS and CDR2 YFSETQ. This CDR3 reads CASSLGGRTDTQYF. The CDR3 nucleotides read TGCGCCAGCAGCTTGGGAGGGCGCACAGATACGCAGTATTTT.

There are many counts of this clonotype. The rearrangement joins TRBV3-1 to TRBJ2-5; 8 bases line up with TRBD2. The germline V gene encodes CDR1 LGHDT and CDR2 YNNKEL (reference sequence). The CDR3 contains 15 residues. The V segment lost 0 bases and the J segment 9 bases; nucleotides outside the gene matches: 9. DNA of the CDR3: TGTGCCAGCAGCCAAGATTTGGCGGGGGGCCGGCCCCAGTACTTC. Protein: CASSQDLAGGRPQYF.